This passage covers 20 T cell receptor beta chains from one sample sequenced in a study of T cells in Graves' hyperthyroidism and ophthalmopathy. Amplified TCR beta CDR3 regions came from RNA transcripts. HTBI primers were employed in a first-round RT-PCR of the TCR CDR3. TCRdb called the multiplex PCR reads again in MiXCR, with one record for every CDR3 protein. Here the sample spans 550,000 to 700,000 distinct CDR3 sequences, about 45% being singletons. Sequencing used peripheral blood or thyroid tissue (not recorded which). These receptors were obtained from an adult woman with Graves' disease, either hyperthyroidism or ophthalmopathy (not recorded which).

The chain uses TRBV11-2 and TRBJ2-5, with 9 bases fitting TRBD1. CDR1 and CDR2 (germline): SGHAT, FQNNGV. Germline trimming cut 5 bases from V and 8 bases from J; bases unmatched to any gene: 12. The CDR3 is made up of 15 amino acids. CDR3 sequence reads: CASSHLGQGKETQYF. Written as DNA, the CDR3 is TGTGCCAGCAGCCACCTCGGACAGGGGAAGGAAACCCAGTACTTC.

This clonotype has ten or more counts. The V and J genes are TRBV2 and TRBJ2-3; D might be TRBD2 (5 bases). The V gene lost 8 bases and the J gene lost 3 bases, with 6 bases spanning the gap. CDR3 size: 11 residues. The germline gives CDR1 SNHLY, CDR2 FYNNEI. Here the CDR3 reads CASGLTDTQYF. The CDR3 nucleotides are TGTGCCAGCGGACTTACAGATACGCAGTATTTT.

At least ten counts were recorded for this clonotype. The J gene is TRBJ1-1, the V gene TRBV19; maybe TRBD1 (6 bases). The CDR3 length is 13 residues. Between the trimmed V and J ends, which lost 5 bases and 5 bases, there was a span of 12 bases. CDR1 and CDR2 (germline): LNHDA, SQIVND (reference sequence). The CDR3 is CASSVRGQTEAFF. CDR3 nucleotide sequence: TGTGCCAGTAGTGTACGGGGACAAACTGAAGCTTTCTTT. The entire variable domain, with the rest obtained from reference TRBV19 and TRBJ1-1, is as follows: DGGITQSPKYLFRKEGQNVTLSCEQNLNHDAMYWYRQDPGQGLRLIYYSQIVNDFQKGDIAEGYSVSREKKESFPLTVTSAQKNPTAFYLCASSVRGQTEAFFGQGTRLTVV.

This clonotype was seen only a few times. The CDR3 is CASSKTGVGGELFF. The CDR3 DNA is TGTGCCAGCAGTAAAACAGGGGTCGGCGGGGAGCTGTTTTTT. The chain recombines TRBV25-1 with TRBJ2-2, with TRBD1 identical over 7 bases. The ends lost 5 bases at V and 7 bases at J; junction bases unmatched: 7. CDR1 MGHDK and CDR2 SYGVNS come from the germline V gene. The CDR3 contains 14 residues.

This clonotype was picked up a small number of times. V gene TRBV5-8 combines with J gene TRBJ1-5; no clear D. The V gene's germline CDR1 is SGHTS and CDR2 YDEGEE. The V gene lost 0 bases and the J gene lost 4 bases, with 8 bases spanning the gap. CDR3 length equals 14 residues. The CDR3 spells CASSLGQENQPQHF. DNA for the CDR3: TGTGCCAGCAGCTTGGGGCAGGAGAATCAGCCCCAGCATTTT.

CDR3 amino acids: CASSFTPGTRQPQHF. The CDR3 nucleotides read TGTGCCAGCAGCTTCACACCGGGGACAAGGCAGCCCCAGCATTTT. The chain combines TRBV7-2 with TRBJ1-5, with a weak D call TRBD1 (6 bases). V lost 3 bases, J lost 7 bases, and 16 bases lay in between. The CDR3 consists of 15 residues. The germline V gene encodes CDR1 SGHTA and CDR2 FQGNSA.

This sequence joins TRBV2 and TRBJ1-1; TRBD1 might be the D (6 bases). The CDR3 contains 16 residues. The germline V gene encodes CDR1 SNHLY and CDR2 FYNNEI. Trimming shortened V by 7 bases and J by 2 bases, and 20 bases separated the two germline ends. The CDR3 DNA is TGTGCCAGCACCACAGGGTTGATTGGGGTTAACACTGAAGCTTTCTTT. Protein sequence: CASTTGLIGVNTEAFF.

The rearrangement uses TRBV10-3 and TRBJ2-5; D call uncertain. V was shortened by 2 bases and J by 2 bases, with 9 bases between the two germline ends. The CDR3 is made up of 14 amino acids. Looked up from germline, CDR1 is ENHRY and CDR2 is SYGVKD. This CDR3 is CAISEMASQETQYF. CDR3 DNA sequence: TGTGCCATCAGTGAGATGGCATCACAAGAGACCCAGTACTTC.

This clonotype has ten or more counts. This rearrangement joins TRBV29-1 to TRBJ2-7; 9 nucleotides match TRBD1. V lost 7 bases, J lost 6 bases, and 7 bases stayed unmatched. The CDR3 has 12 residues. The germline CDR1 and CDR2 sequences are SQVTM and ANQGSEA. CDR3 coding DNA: TGCAGCGCCGGACAGGGGTTGGTCGAGCAGTACTTC. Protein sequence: CSAGQGLVEQYF.

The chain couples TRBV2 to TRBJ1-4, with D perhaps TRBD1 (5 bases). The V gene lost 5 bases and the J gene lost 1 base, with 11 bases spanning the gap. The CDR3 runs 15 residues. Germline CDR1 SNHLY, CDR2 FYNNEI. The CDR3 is CASSSEGITNEKLFF. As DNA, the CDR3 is TGTGCCAGCAGTTCGGAGGGGATAACTAATGAAAAACTGTTTTTT.

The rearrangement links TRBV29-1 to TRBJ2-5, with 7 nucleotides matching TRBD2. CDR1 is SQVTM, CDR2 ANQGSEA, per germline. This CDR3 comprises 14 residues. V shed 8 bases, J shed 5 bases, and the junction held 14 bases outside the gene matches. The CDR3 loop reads CSSPPGRGPETQYF. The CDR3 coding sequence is TGCAGCAGCCCGCCAGGGAGGGGCCCGGAGACCCAGTACTTC.

CDR3 sequence (DNA): TGTGCCAGCAGCTTGAGGGTGGCGAGGGATTCACCCCTCCACTTT. It encodes CASSLRVARDSPLHF. The chain couples TRBV7-8 to TRBJ1-6; no clear D gene. V shed 3 bases and J shed 8 bases, with 14 bases lying between them. The CDR3 is 15 residues long. Germline lookup yields CDR1 SGHVS and CDR2 FQNEAQ.

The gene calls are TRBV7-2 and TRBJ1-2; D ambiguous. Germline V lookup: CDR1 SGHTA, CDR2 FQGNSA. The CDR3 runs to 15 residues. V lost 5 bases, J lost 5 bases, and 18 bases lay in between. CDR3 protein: CASSPIEPRSYGYTF. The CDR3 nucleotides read TGTGCCAGCAGCCCGATCGAACCCAGGAGTTATGGCTACACCTTC.

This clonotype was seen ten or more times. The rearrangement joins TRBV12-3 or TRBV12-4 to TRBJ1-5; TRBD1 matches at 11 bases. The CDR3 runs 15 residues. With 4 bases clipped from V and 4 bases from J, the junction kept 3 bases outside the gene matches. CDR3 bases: TGTGCCAGCAGTTCCGGGACAGGGGGGAATCAGCCCCAGCATTTT. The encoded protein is CASSSGTGGNQPQHF.

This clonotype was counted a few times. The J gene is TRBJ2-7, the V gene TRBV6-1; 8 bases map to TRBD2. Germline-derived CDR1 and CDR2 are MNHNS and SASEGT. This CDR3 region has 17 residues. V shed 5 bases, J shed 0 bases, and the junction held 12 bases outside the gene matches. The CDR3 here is CASSYEVGSGTSYEQYF. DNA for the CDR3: TGTGCCAGCAGTTACGAGGTCGGTAGCGGGACCTCCTACGAGCAGTACTTC.

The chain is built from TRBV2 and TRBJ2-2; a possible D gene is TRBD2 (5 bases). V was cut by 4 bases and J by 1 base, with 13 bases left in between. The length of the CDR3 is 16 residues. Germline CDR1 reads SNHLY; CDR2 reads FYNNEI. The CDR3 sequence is CASSATQAGNTGELFF. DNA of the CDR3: TGTGCCAGCAGTGCGACCCAGGCGGGGAACACCGGGGAGCTGTTTTTT. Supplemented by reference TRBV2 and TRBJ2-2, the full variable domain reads EPEVTQTPSHQVTQMGQEVILRCVPISNHLYFYWYRQILGQKVEFLVSFYNNEISEKSEIFDDQFSVERPDGSNFTLKIRSTKLEDSAMYFCASSATQAGNTGELFFGEGSRLTVL.

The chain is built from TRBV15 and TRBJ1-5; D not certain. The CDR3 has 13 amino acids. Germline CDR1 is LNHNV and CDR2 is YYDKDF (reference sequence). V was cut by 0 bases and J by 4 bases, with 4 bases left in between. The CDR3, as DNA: TGTGCCACCAGCAGAGAAGAGAATCAGCCCCAGCATTTT. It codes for CATSREENQPQHF. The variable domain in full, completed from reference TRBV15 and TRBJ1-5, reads DAMVIQNPRYQVTQFGKPVTLSCSQTLNHNVMYWYQQKSSQAPKLLFHYYDKDFNNEADTPDNFQSRRPNTSFCFLDIRSPGLGDTAMYLCATSREENQPQHFGDGTRLSIL.

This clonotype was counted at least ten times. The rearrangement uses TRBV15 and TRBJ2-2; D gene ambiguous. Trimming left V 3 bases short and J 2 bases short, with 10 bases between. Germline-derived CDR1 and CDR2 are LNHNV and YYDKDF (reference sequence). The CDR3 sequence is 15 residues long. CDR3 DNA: TGTGCCACCAGCAGGTACCACAGTAACACCGGGGAGCTGTTTTTT. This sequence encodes CATSRYHSNTGELFF.

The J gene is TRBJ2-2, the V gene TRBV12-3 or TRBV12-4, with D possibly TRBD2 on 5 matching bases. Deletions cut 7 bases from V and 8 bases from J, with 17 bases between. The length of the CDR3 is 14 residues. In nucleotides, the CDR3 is TGTGCCAGCACCCCCTTGAGGGCAGTAGGGGAGCTGTTTTTT. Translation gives CASTPLRAVGELFF.

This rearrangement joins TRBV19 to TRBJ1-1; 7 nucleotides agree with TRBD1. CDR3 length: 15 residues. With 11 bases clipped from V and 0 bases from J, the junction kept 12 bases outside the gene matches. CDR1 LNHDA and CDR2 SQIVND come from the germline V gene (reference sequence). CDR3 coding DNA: TGTGCCTGCCTACAGGGGAATCTCATGAACACTGAAGCTTTCTTT. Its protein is CACLQGNLMNTEAFF.